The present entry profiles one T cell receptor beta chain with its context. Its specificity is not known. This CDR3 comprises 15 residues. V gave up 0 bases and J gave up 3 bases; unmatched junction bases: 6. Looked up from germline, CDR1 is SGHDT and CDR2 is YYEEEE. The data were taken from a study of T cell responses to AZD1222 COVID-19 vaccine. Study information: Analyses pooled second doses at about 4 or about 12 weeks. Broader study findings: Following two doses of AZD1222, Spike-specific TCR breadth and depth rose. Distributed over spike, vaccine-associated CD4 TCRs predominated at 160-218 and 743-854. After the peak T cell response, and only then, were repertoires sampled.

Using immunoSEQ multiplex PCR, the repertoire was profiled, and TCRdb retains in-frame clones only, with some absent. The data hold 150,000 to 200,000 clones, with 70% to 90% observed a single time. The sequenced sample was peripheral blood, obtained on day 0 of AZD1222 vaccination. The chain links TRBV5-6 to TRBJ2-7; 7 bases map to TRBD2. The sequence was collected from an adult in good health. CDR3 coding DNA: TGTGCCAGCAGCTTGGTGGGTAGCGGGCGCTACGAGCAGTACTTC. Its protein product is CASSLVGSGRYEQYF.